This T cell receptor beta chain was observed in a study of T cells after yellow fever vaccination. The CDR3 is 11 amino acids. The germline V gene has CDR1 MNHEY and CDR2 SVGAGI. V was shortened by 2 bases and J by 11 bases, with 9 bases between the two germline ends. TCRdb itself ran the 5' RACE reads through MiXCR, one entry per CDR3 protein. The sample has nearly 300,000 distinct CDR3 sequences; around 8.6% are singletons. This specimen was CD4+ T cells sorted from PBMCs, taken 5 days after the yellow fever booster vaccination. The sequence was collected from a man in his late teens or twenties who received the YFV17D yellow fever vaccine. The chain links TRBV6-5 to TRBJ1-2; D ambiguous. CDR3 amino acids: CASSYGLGYTF. CDR3 nucleotides: TGTGCCAGCAGTTACGGGTTAGGATACACCTTC.